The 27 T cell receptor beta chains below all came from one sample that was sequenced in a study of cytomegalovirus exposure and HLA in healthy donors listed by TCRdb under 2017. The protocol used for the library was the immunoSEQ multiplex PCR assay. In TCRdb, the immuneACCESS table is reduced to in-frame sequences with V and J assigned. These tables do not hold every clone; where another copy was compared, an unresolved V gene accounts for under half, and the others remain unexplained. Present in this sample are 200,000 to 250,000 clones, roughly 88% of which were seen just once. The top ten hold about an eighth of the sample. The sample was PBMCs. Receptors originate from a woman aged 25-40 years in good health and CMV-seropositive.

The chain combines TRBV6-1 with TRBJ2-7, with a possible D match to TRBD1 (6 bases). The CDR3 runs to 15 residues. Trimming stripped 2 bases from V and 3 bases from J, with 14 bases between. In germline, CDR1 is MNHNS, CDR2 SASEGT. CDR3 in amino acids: CASSEFRGILYEQYF. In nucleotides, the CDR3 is TGTGCCAGCAGTGAATTCAGGGGTATCCTCTACGAGCAGTACTTC.

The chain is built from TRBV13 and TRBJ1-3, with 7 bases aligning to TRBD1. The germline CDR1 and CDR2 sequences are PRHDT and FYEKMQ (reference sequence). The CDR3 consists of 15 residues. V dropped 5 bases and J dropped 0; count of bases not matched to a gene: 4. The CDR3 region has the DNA TGTGCCAGCAGCAGCGGGACAGTCTCTGGAAACACCATATATTTT. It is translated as CASSSGTVSGNTIYF.

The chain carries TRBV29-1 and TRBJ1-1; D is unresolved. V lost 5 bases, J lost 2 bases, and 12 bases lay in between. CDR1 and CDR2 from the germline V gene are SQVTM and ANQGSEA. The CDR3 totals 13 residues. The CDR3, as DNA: TGCAGCGTTCCATCCTCCCTAAACACTGAAGCTTTCTTT. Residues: CSVPSSLNTEAFF.

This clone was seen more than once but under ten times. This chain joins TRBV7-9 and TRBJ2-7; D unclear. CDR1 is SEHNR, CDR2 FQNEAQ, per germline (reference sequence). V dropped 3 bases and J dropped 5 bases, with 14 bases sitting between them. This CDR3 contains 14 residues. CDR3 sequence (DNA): TGTGCCAGCAGCTTGGCACGTGGGTTTGACGAGCAGTACTTC. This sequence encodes CASSLARGFDEQYF.

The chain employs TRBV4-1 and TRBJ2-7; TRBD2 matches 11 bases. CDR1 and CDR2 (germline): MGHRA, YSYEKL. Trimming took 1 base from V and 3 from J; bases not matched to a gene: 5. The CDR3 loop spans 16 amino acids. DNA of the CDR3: TGCGCCAGCAGCCAAGTAGGGACTAGCGGCTTCTACGAGCAGTACTTC. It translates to CASSQVGTSGFYEQYF.

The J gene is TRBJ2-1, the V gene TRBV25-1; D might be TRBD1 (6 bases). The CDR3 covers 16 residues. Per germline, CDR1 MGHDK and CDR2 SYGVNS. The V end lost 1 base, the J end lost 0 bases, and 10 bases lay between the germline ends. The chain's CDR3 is CASSELQGSSYNEQFF. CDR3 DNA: TGTGCCAGCAGTGAATTGCAGGGGAGCTCCTACAATGAGCAGTTCTTC.

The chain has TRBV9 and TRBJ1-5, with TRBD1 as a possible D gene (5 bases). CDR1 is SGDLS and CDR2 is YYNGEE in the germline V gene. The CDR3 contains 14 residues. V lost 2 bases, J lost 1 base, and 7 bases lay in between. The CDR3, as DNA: TGTGCCAGCAGCGTGGGGCTAAGCAATCAGCCCCAGCATTTT. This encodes CASSVGLSNQPQHF.

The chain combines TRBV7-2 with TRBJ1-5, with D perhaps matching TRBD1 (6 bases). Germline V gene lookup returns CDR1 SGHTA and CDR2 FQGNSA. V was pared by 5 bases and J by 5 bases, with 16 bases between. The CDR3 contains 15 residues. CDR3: CASSPTRGAHQPQHF. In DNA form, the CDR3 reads TGTGCCAGCAGCCCGACGCGGGGGGCACATCAGCCCCAGCATTTT.

The DNA of the CDR3 is TGTGCCAGCAGCCAAGCCCGGTCCCTGGGAAACTATGGCTACACCTTC. Translation gives CASSQARSLGNYGYTF. V and J are TRBV4-2 and TRBJ1-2; D remains ambiguous. Trimming left V 1 base short and J 2 bases short, with 14 bases between. The germline V gene has CDR1 LGHNA and CDR2 YNFKEQ. This CDR3 is 16 amino acids long.

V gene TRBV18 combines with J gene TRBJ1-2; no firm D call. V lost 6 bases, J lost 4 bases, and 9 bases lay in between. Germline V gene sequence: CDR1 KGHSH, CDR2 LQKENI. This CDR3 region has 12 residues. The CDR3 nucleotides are TGTGCCAGCTCCCTAGAGGGCTATGGCTACACCTTC. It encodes CASSLEGYGYTF.

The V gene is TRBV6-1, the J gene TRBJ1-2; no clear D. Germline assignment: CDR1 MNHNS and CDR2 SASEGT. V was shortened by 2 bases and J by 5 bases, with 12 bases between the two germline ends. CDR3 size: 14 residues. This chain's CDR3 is CASSEFISVYGYTF. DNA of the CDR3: TGTGCCAGCAGTGAATTCATATCGGTTTATGGCTACACCTTC.

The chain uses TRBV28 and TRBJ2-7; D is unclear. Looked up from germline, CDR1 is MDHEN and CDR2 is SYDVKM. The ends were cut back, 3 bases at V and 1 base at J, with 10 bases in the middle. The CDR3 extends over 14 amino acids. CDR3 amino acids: CASSFNLGSYEQYF. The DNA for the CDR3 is TGTGCCAGCAGTTTTAATCTGGGTTCCTACGAGCAGTACTTC.

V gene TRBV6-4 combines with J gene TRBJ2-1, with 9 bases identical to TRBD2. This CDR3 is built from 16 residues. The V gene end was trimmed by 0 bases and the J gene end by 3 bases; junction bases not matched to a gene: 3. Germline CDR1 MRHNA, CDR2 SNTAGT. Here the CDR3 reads CASSDSASGNYNEQFF. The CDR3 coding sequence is TGTGCCAGCAGTGACTCAGCTAGCGGGAACTACAATGAGCAGTTCTTC.

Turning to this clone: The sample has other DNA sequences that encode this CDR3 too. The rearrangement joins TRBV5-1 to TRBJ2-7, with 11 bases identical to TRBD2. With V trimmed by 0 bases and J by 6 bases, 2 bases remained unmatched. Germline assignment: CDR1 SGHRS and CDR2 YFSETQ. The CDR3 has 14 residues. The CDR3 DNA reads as TGCGCCAGCAGCTTGGGGCTAGCGGGAGGCGAGCAGTACTTC. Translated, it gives CASSLGLAGGEQYF.

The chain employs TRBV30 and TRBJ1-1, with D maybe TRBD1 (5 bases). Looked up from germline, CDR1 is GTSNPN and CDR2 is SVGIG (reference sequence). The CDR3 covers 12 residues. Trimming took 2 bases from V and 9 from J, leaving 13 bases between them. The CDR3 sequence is CAWSNYKGQAFF. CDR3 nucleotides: TGTGCCTGGAGTAATTACAAGGGGCAAGCTTTCTTT. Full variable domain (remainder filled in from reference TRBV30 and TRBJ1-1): SQTIHQWPATLVQPVGSPLSLECTVEGTSNPNLYWYRQAAGRGLQLLFYSVGIGQISSEVPQNLSASRPQDRQFILSSKKLLLSDSGFYLCAWSNYKGQAFFGQGTRLTVV.

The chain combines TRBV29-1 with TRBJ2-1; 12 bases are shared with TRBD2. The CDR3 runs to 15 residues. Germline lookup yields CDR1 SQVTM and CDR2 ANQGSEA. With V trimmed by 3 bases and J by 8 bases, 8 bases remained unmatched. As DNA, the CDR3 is TGCAGCGTTGAGGTGCTAGCGGGAGGGAGTGATGAGCAGTTCTTC. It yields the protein CSVEVLAGGSDEQFF.

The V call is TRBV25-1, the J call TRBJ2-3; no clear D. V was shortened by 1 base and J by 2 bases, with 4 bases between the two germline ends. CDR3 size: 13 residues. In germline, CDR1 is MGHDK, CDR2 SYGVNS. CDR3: CASSESLTDTQYF. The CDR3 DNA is TGTGCCAGCAGTGAATCACTCACAGATACGCAGTATTTT.

This CDR3 reads CASRTTRSTEAFF. Here the CDR3 DNA reads TGTGCCAGCAGGACTACCAGGAGCACTGAAGCTTTCTTT. V is TRBV28 and J is TRBJ1-1, with no clear D. Trimming removed 6 bases at V and 4 bases at J, with 12 bases between. Germline CDR1 reads MDHEN; CDR2 reads SYDVKM. The CDR3 is made up of 13 amino acids.

CDR3 region: CSVAVLAGINEQFF. For the CDR3, the DNA is TGCAGCGTTGCAGTTCTAGCGGGTATTAATGAGCAGTTCTTC. The chain employs TRBV29-1 and TRBJ2-1; 8 bases are a match to TRBD2. The V segment lost 4 bases and the J segment 7 bases; nucleotides outside the gene matches: 9. The V gene's germline CDR1 is SQVTM and CDR2 ANQGSEA. This CDR3 spans 14 amino acids.

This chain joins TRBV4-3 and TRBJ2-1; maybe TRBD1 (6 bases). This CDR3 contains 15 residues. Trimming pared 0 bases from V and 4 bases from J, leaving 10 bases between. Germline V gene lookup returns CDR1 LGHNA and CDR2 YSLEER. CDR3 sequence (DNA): TGCGCCAGCAGCCAAGAGAACAGGGTTTACAATGAGCAGTTCTTC. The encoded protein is CASSQENRVYNEQFF.

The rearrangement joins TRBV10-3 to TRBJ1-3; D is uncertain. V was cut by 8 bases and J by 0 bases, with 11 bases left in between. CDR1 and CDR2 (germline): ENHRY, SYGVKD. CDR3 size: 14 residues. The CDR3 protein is CAIGMTSSGNTIYF. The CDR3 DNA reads TGTGCCATCGGAATGACGAGCTCTGGAAACACCATATATTTT.

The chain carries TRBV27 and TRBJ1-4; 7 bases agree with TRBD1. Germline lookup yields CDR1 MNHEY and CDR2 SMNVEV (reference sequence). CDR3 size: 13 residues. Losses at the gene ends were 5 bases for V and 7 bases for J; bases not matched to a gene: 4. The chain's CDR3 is CASSRQGIEKLFF. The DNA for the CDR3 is TGTGCCAGCAGTCGACAGGGTATTGAAAAACTGTTTTTT.

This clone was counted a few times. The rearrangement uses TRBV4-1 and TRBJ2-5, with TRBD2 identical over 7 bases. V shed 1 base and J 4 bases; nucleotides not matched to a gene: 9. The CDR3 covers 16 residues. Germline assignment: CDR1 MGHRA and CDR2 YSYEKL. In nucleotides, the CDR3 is TGCGCCAGCAGCCAAGGCGCCAAACTAGCGTTAGAGACCCAGTACTTC. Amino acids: CASSQGAKLALETQYF.

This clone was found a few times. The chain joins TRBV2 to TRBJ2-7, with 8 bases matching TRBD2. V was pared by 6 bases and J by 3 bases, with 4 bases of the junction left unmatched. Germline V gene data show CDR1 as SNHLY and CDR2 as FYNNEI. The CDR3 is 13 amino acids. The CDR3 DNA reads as TGTGCCAGCAGGACGGGACTAGTCTACGAGCAGTACTTC. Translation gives CASRTGLVYEQYF.

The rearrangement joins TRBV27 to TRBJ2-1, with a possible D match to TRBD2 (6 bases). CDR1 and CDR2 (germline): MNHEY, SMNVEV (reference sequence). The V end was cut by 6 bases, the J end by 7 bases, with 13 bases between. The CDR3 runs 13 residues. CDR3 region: CASSLTRGNEQFF. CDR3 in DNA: TGTGCCAGCAGCCTGACTAGGGGAAATGAGCAGTTCTTC.

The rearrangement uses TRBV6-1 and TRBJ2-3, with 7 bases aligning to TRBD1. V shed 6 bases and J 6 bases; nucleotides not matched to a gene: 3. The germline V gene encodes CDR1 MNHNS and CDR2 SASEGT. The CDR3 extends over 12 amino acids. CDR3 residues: CASRVQGDTQYF. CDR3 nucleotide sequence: TGTGCCAGCAGAGTACAGGGGGATACGCAGTATTTT.

The CDR3 reads CASTRSLQGAGEKLFF. The CDR3 DNA reads as TGCGCCAGCACCCGAAGTCTCCAGGGGGCAGGCGAAAAACTGTTTTTT. The rearrangement links TRBV4-1 to TRBJ1-4; 8 nucleotides match TRBD1. Trimming cost V 7 bases and J 8 bases; bases outside gene matches: 15. Per germline, CDR1 MGHRA and CDR2 YSYEKL. CDR3 size: 16 residues.